This entry is about one T cell receptor (beta chain). Its antigen remains unidentified. The data were produced by immunoSEQ multiplex PCR, yet TCRdb's version contains in-frame clones alone and is incomplete. The table lists about 16,000 clones, around 91% of them singletons. Per the germline V gene, CDR1 is SEHNR and CDR2 is FQNEAQ (reference sequence). The germline V and J ends were trimmed by 1 base and 3 bases, with 11 bases remaining between them. The CDR3 loop spans 15 amino acids. The data belong to a study of T cells after posttransplantation cyclophosphamide. Broader study findings: After PTCy, TRB diversity resembled that of CNI/methotrexate controls. Blood and skin or GI T cell repertoires showed limited TRB overlap. Donor-recipient repertoire similarity was low at 1-2 months, rising over year one.

Treatment was busulfan-fludarabine conditioning, a marrow graft, and cyclophosphamide on days +3 and +4. Sequencing was performed on CD4+ T cells sorted from blood, taken after allogeneic stem cell transplant with posttransplant cyclophosphamide. The TCR originated in a male patient aged 55 to 69 who received an allogeneic stem cell transplant from a related donor and was CMV-positive. The graft donor may be the source of some T cells. The gene calls are TRBV7-9 and TRBJ2-3; D not certain. The CDR3 coding sequence is TGTGCCAGCAGCTTAGAATTGCAGGAAACAGATACGCAGTATTTT. This encodes CASSLELQETDTQYF.